These 30 T cell receptor beta chains were sequenced from one sample in a study of CD8 T cells in ankylosing spondylitis (dated by TCRdb to the late 2010s). The library was built by means of 5' RACE. Sequencing used an Illumina MiSeq. TCRdb's own reprocessing of the public reads used fastp at Q25 and MiXCR and kept productive beta chains. Identical CDR3 proteins give one entry, which carries the most common genes and DNA. The sample has 15,000 to 20,000 distinct CDR3 sequences on record, over 7% of them singletons. The ten largest account for about a third of the sample. The sequencing input was blood. All receptors come from a male donor with ankylosing spondylitis or in good health (not recorded which).

In the case of this clonotype: Being one base from a much bigger clone, this may be a read error. This chain links TRBV2 with TRBJ2-7; 10 nucleotides agree with TRBD2. CDR1 is SNHLY and CDR2 is FYNNEI in the germline V gene. The CDR3 covers 15 residues. J was trimmed by 7 bases and V by 6 bases; bases with no gene match: 12. The CDR3 spells CASRSLAGAKGEQYF. The CDR3 DNA reads TGTGCCAGCAGGTCCCTAGCGGGAGCCAAGGGAGAGCAGTACTTC.

The sample holds many counts of this clonotype. The chain couples TRBV28 to TRBJ1-5; tentative D call: TRBD1 (6 bases). The V gene lost 2 bases and the J gene lost 2 bases, with 10 bases spanning the gap. The CDR3 extends over 15 amino acids. CDR1 is MDHEN and CDR2 is SYDVKM in the germline V gene. The CDR3 spells CASSLGGPRNQPQHF. CDR3 coding DNA: TGTGCCAGCAGTTTAGGGGGGCCCCGCAATCAGCCCCAGCATTTT.

This clonotype was seen at least ten times. The chain combines TRBV10-3 with TRBJ2-5; 7 bases line up with TRBD1. CDR3 length equals 13 residues. Unmatched junction bases numbered 2, after V lost 4 bases and J lost 3 bases. CDR1 and CDR2 (germline): ENHRY, SYGVKD. CDR3 amino acids: CAISGDREETQYF. CDR3 sequence (DNA): TGTGCCATCAGTGGTGACAGGGAAGAGACCCAGTACTTC.

This clonotype was picked up many times. The chain links TRBV20-1 to TRBJ1-5; weak D call: TRBD1 (5 bases). The CDR3 has 13 residues. Looked up from germline, CDR1 is DFQATT and CDR2 is SNEGSKA (reference sequence). Trimming stripped 4 bases from V and 1 base from J, with 8 bases between. CDR3 sequence: CSATGPSNQPQHF. CDR3 bases: TGCAGTGCTACAGGGCCCAGCAATCAGCCCCAGCATTTT.

This clonotype was observed at least ten times. The chain recombines TRBV5-1 with TRBJ2-2; TRBD1 might be the D (5 bases). Germline CDR1 and CDR2: SGHRS and YFSETQ. Trimming took off 5 bases at V and 1 base at J, with 6 bases between the two ends. The CDR3 has 13 residues. DNA of the CDR3: TGCGCCAGCAGGGACAAGAACACCGGGGAGCTGTTTTTT. This translates into CASRDKNTGELFF. Supplemented by reference TRBV5-1 and TRBJ2-2, the full variable domain reads KAGVTQTPRYLIKTRGQQVTLSCSPISGHRSVSWYQQTPGQGLQFLFEYFSETQRNKGNFPGRFSGRQFSNSRSEMNVSTLELGDSALYLCASRDKNTGELFFGEGSRLTVL.

This clonotype was seen many times. This rearrangement joins TRBV6-2 or TRBV6-3 to TRBJ2-3; D may match TRBD1 or TRBD2 (5 bases each). CDR3 size: 13 residues. The germline V and J ends were trimmed by 1 base and 4 bases, with 6 bases remaining between them. Germline V gives CDR1 MNHEY, CDR2 SVGEGT. The CDR3 loop is CASSYWDADTQYF. The CDR3 nucleotides are TGTGCCAGCAGTTACTGGGACGCAGATACGCAGTATTTT.

The sample holds a few counts of this clonotype. This chain uses TRBV25-1 with TRBJ2-2; TRBD2 is a possible D gene (5 bases). CDR1 MGHDK and CDR2 SYGVNS come from the germline V gene. Trimming took off 2 bases at V and 2 bases at J, with 12 bases between the two ends. The CDR3 runs 16 residues. The DNA for the CDR3 is TGTGCCAGCAGTGAAGACTATACGATAAACACCGGGGAGCTGTTTTTT. Translated: CASSEDYTINTGELFF. Full variable domain (missing parts from reference TRBV25-1 and TRBJ2-2): EADIYQTPRYLVIGTGKKITLECSQTMGHDKMYWYQQDPGMELHLIHYSYGVNSTEKGDLSSESTVSRIRTEHFPLTLESARPSHTSQYLCASSEDYTINTGELFFGEGSRLTVL.

This clonotype occurred many times. The genes are TRBV2 and TRBJ2-7; 9 bases align to TRBD1. The CDR3 has 12 residues. V trimming: 8 bases; J trimming: 5 bases; junction bases outside the gene matches: 4. The V gene's germline CDR1 is SNHLY and CDR2 FYNNEI. CDR3 coding DNA: TGTGCCAGCGGGGACAGGGTCCACGAGCAGTACTTC. Its translation: CASGDRVHEQYF.

This clonotype has at least ten counts. The chain employs TRBV5-5 and TRBJ2-5; no definite D call. Germline CDR1 reads SGHKS; CDR2 reads YYEKEE (reference sequence). The germline V and J ends were trimmed by 3 bases and 4 bases, with 13 bases remaining between them. This CDR3 is built from 14 residues. CDR3 sequence: CASSSSSGRETQYF. DNA for the CDR3: TGTGCCAGCAGCTCCTCCTCCGGACGAGAGACCCAGTACTTC.

This clonotype was found a few times. The chain has TRBV7-6 and TRBJ2-2; the D gene is possibly TRBD2 (5 bases). The CDR3 spans 16 residues. The germline gives CDR1 SGHVS, CDR2 FNYEAQ. With 1 base removed from V and 0 bases from J, the gap between germline ends came to 9 bases. CDR3 in amino acids: CASSLVPTTNTGELFF. For the CDR3, the DNA is TGTGCCAGCAGCTTAGTTCCGACTACGAACACCGGGGAGCTGTTTTTT. Full variable domain (missing parts from reference TRBV7-6 and TRBJ2-2): GAGVSQSPRYKVTKRGQDVALRCDPISGHVSLYWYRQALGQGPEFLTYFNYEAQQDKSGLPNDRFSAERPEGSISTLTIQRTEQRDSAMYRCASSLVPTTNTGELFFGEGSRLTVL.

This clonotype was recorded a few times. The J gene is TRBJ1-4, the V gene TRBV4-2; D remains ambiguous. Trimming left V 4 bases short and J 7 bases short, with 16 bases between. CDR1 is LGHNA, CDR2 YNFKEQ, per germline. The CDR3 is 15 amino acids. Here the CDR3 reads CASSPLVARREKLFF. Written as DNA, the CDR3 is TGTGCCAGCAGCCCCCTTGTAGCGCGGCGTGAAAAACTGTTTTTT.

The CDR3 loop reads CASTSPDYQETQYF. The CDR3 DNA is TGTGCCAGCACCTCCCCGGACTACCAAGAGACCCAGTACTTC. V is TRBV28 and J is TRBJ2-5; D might be TRBD2 (5 bases). The CDR3 is 14 residues long. Germline V gene lookup returns CDR1 MDHEN and CDR2 SYDVKM. V lost 7 bases, J lost 0 bases, and 12 bases lay in between. Full variable domain (missing parts from reference TRBV28 and TRBJ2-5): DVKVTQSSRYLVKRTGEKVFLECVQDMDHENMFWYRQDPGLGLRLIYFSYDVKMKEKGDIPEGYSVSREKKERFSLILESASTNQTSMYLCASTSPDYQETQYFGPGTRLLVL.

The chain has TRBV11-2 and TRBJ2-3; D is tentatively TRBD1 or TRBD2 (5 bases each). Germline lookup yields CDR1 SGHAT and CDR2 FQNNGV. V dropped 1 base and J dropped 2 bases, with 10 bases sitting between them. This CDR3 spans 15 amino acids. The DNA of the CDR3 is TGTGCCAGCAGCTTAGTGGGGCTAGCCACAGATACGCAGTATTTT. Translating gives CASSLVGLATDTQYF.

The chain employs TRBV6-5 and TRBJ2-2, with D maybe TRBD2 (7 bases). The V gene's germline CDR1 is MNHEY and CDR2 SVGAGI. This CDR3 has 14 residues. The V and J ends lost 7 bases and 5 bases respectively, with 14 bases between them. DNA for the CDR3: TGTGCCAGCATGGGGGGGCGGATGACCGGGGAGCTGTTTTTT. Residues: CASMGGRMTGELFF.

J is TRBJ2-3 and V is TRBV28; 8 nucleotides match TRBD2. The CDR3 runs 13 residues. After removal of 6 bases from V and 5 bases from J, the junction contained 4 bases not matched to a gene. Germline lookup yields CDR1 MDHEN and CDR2 SYDVKM. The CDR3 protein is CASRTGGVDTQYF. DNA for the CDR3: TGTGCCAGCAGGACGGGGGGGGTAGATACGCAGTATTTT.

The chain recombines TRBV30 with TRBJ2-1; the match to TRBD1 covers 8 bases. The CDR3 is 12 amino acids. Germline loops: CDR1 GTSNPN, CDR2 SVGIG (reference sequence). V gave up 3 bases and J gave up 15 bases; unmatched junction bases: 10. The CDR3 here is CAWSSGQGGWFF. CDR3 DNA: TGTGCCTGGAGCTCCGGACAGGGAGGTTGGTTCTTC. The full variable domain, rest sourced from reference TRBV30 and TRBJ2-1, is SQTIHQWPATLVQPVGSPLSLECTVEGTSNPNLYWYRQAAGRGLQLLFYSVGIGQISSEVPQNLSASRPQDRQFILSSKKLLLSDSGFYLCAWSSGQGGWFFGPGTRLTVL.

The chain is built from TRBV20-1 and TRBJ2-3; D is uncertain. Trimming pared 4 bases from V and 4 bases from J, leaving 18 bases between. The germline gives CDR1 DFQATT, CDR2 SNEGSKA (reference sequence). CDR3 length: 15 amino acids. The CDR3, as DNA: TGCAGTGCTACCGCCGGACGCATGATTTCAGATACGCAGTATTTT. It specifies CSATAGRMISDTQYF.

The V call is TRBV6-5, the J call TRBJ1-1; tentatively, D is TRBD1 (6 bases). Looked up from germline, CDR1 is MNHEY and CDR2 is SVGAGI. The CDR3 length is 14 residues. V dropped 6 bases and J dropped 0 bases, with 11 bases sitting between them. The CDR3 reads CASSLGQMNTEAFF. In DNA form, the CDR3 reads TGTGCCAGCAGCCTTGGACAGATGAACACTGAAGCTTTCTTT.

The CDR3 DNA sequence: TGTGCCAGCCGGGACATTATGAACACTGAAGCTTTCTTT. This gives the protein CASRDIMNTEAFF. This rearrangement joins TRBV2 to TRBJ1-1; possible D gene TRBD1, 6 bases. Trimming stripped 8 bases from V and 0 bases from J, with 10 bases between. CDR3 size: 13 residues. Germline loops: CDR1 SNHLY, CDR2 FYNNEI.

This clonotype occurred a few times. The gene calls are TRBV11-2 and TRBJ2-2; D remains unclear. The germline V gene encodes CDR1 SGHAT and CDR2 FQNNGV. The CDR3 contains 14 residues. Trimming pared 2 bases from V and 1 base from J, leaving 5 bases between. The CDR3 bases are TGTGCCAGCAGCTTAATTGTGAACACCGGGGAGCTGTTTTTT. Translated, it gives CASSLIVNTGELFF.

The rearrangement uses TRBV2 and TRBJ2-7; TRBD1 is a possible D gene (6 bases). CDR3 length: 18 amino acids. Germline CDR1 is SNHLY and CDR2 is FYNNEI. Trimming stripped 3 bases from V and 6 bases from J, with 27 bases between. The CDR3 bases are TGTGCCAGCAGTGATGGGTCGGGCGGAATCGTAAAACAGGGCGAGCAGTACGTC. This codes for CASSDGSGGIVKQGEQYV.

The chain joins TRBV12-3 or TRBV12-4 to TRBJ1-3; 9 bases align to TRBD1. The CDR3 covers 16 residues. Trimming at V came to 5 bases and at J to 6 bases, leaving 11 bases not matched to a gene. The CDR3 spells CASSPSGTGRENTIYF. CDR3 coding DNA: TGTGCCAGCAGTCCTTCGGGGACAGGGAGGGAAAACACCATATATTTT.

This clonotype has at least ten counts. V usage is TRBV7-3 and J usage is TRBJ2-1; D not resolved. The CDR3 extends over 14 amino acids. Germline CDR1 SGHTA, CDR2 FQGTGA. V lost 3 bases to trimming and J lost 3 bases, with 9 bases between them. CDR3 in DNA: TGTGCCAGCAGCTTCGGACCTTACTACAATGAGCAGTTCTTC. Residues: CASSFGPYYNEQFF.

The chain combines TRBV12-3 or TRBV12-4 with TRBJ1-1, with D perhaps TRBD1 (6 bases). The CDR3 has 13 residues. V dropped 4 bases and J dropped 5 bases, with 11 bases sitting between them. The CDR3 DNA is TGTGCCAGCAGTTGGGGGCTGGGGACTGAAGCTTTCTTT. This sequence encodes CASSWGLGTEAFF.

The chain joins TRBV4-3 to TRBJ2-7; 10 bases align to TRBD1. Trimming cost V 4 bases and J 3 bases; bases outside gene matches: 9. Germline CDR1 and CDR2: LGHNA and YSLEER. The CDR3 covers 16 residues. In DNA form, the CDR3 reads TGCGCCAGCAGCCCGGGGGAGGACAGGGGGGTCTACGAGCAGTACTTC. Translation gives CASSPGEDRGVYEQYF.

This clonotype was observed a handful of times. The chain joins TRBV12-3 or TRBV12-4 to TRBJ2-5; D may be TRBD1 (5 bases). This CDR3 region has 10 residues. Between the trimmed V and J ends, which lost 8 bases and 5 bases, there was a span of 6 bases. The CDR3 sequence is CASSGETQYF. The DNA of the CDR3 is TGTGCCAGCTCAGGGGAGACCCAGTACTTC.

In its sample, this clonotype was seen many times. The chain carries TRBV14 and TRBJ2-1, with 8 bases fitting TRBD2. The germline CDR1 and CDR2 sequences are SGHDN and FVKESK. V lost 1 base, J lost 8 bases, and 7 bases stayed unmatched. This CDR3 has 15 residues. The CDR3, as DNA: TGTGCCAGCAGCCAAGTAGCGGGATTCGTCGATGAGCAGTTCTTC. Amino acids: CASSQVAGFVDEQFF.

This clonotype was observed a handful of times. CDR3 in amino acids: CSATGGGSSYNEQFF. CDR3 in DNA: TGCAGTGCTACTGGTGGCGGGAGCTCCTACAATGAGCAGTTCTTC. This chain uses TRBV20-1 with TRBJ2-1; TRBD2 agrees at 7 bases. V shed 4 bases and J 0 bases; nucleotides not matched to a gene: 6. Germline V gives CDR1 DFQATT, CDR2 SNEGSKA (reference sequence). This CDR3 spans 15 amino acids.

This clonotype has a handful of counts. V and J are TRBV29-1 and TRBJ1-2; D is unresolved. CDR3 length: 13 amino acids. Germline CDR1 and CDR2: SQVTM and ANQGSEA. V gave up 4 bases and J gave up 0 bases, with 9 bases separating them. The CDR3 loop reads CSVAQSSNYGYTF. The CDR3 DNA reads as TGCAGCGTTGCTCAGTCCTCTAACTATGGCTACACCTTC.

This clonotype has just a few counts. The chain joins TRBV6-6 to TRBJ2-3; TRBD2 agrees at 14 bases. Germline V gene lookup returns CDR1 MNHNY and CDR2 SVGAGI (reference sequence). The CDR3 runs 16 residues. V lost 2 bases and J lost 5; bases outside the gene matches: 3. The CDR3 here is CASSYGTSGSGDTQYF. The CDR3 coding sequence is TGTGCCAGCAGTTACGGGACTAGCGGGAGTGGAGATACGCAGTATTTT.